These 4 T cell receptor beta chains were all obtained from the same sample, sequenced in a study of T-cell reconstitution after alpha-beta-depleted transplantation in children listed by TCRdb under 2016. Explained via the paper, the treatment or condition label denotes: allogeneic hematopoietic cell transplantation with graft depleted of TCRalphabeta T cells and CD19 B cells. Library preparation employed PCR. The sequencer was an Illumina HiSeq 2500. To normalize quantification of the TCRbeta repertoire, the TCR libraries were built with molecular barcoding that relied on unique molecular identifiers. TCRdb took the public reads, trimmed them with fastp at Q25, ran MiXCR for clone calling and kept in-frame beta chains. Every distinct CDR3 protein forms one entry, paired with its most common genes and DNA. The sample table lists about 170,000 distinct CDR3 sequences, more than 9.5% of them with a count of one. The top ten clones comprise around 13% of the sample.

The material sequenced was PBMCs, taken before TCRalphabeta/CD19-depleted stem cell transplant. The source is a boy between 2 and 10 years old with acute myeloid leukemia, due to receive a stem cell transplant.

Ten or more counts support this clonotype. The CDR3 nucleotides are TGCGCCAGCAGCTTGGCCGGGGGCTTCGGCTCTGGGGCCAACGTCCTGACTTTC. Its protein is CASSLAGGFGSGANVLTF. The V and J genes are TRBV5-1 and TRBJ2-6, with D tentatively TRBD1 or TRBD2 (6 bases each). The CDR3 length is 18 residues. Trimming pared 0 bases from V and 0 bases from J, leaving 13 bases between. The germline V gene encodes CDR1 SGHRS and CDR2 YFSETQ.

Ten or more counts support this clonotype. The chain joins TRBV3-1 to TRBJ2-1, with 11 bases aligning to TRBD2. V dropped 1 base and J dropped 5; count of bases not matched to a gene: 7. There are 17 residues in the CDR3. The germline gives CDR1 LGHDT, CDR2 YNNKEL (reference sequence). In DNA form, the CDR3 reads TGTGCCAGCAGCCAAGGCGTAGCGGGGGGGGAGAACAATGAGCAGTTCTTC. Amino acids: CASSQGVAGGENNEQFF.

The genes are TRBV2 and TRBJ2-1; tentatively, D is TRBD2 (5 bases). Germline V gene lookup returns CDR1 SNHLY and CDR2 FYNNEI. Between the trimmed V and J ends, which lost 5 bases and 0 bases, there was a span of 11 bases. CDR3 length equals 15 residues. The CDR3: CASSQDYSSYNEQFF. The CDR3 region has the DNA TGTGCCAGCAGTCAAGACTACTCCTCCTACAATGAGCAGTTCTTC. The full variable domain, rest sourced from reference TRBV2 and TRBJ2-1, is EPEVTQTPSHQVTQMGQEVILRCVPISNHLYFYWYRQILGQKVEFLVSFYNNEISEKSEIFDDQFSVERPDGSNFTLKIRSTKLEDSAMYFCASSQDYSSYNEQFFGPGTRLTVL.

This clonotype has at least ten counts. V is TRBV9 and J is TRBJ2-3; 8 bases match TRBD2. CDR3 length: 15 residues. Trimming took 1 base from V and 1 from J; bases not matched to a gene: 2. CDR1 is SGDLS, CDR2 YYNGEE, per germline. CDR3 protein: CASSVLGRGTDTQYF. The CDR3 nucleotides are TGTGCCAGCAGCGTACTCGGGAGGGGCACAGATACGCAGTATTTT.